Listed below are T cell receptor beta chains from one sample, sequenced in a study of blood T cell repertoires in COVID-19. Assay: immunoSEQ multiplex PCR; the TCRdb copy retains only in-frame clones and omits some. The sample lists about 60,000 clones; roughly 80% were seen once. Sequencing was carried out using peripheral blood. The receptor set was obtained from a man in his sixties with COVID-19, enrolled during active disease. The CDR3 runs from the conserved cysteine through the conserved F or W. Fields, in order: CDR3 length, clone size, J gene, D gene, V gene, CDR3 DNA, CDR3 protein. D genes are given only for firm matches. Not all rows give a size; the values are once, few, many and, for expanded clones, a class.

13 | - | TRBJ2-5 | - | TRBV24-1 | TGTGCCACCAGTGATACAGCGGCGGAGACCCAGTACTTC | CATSDTAAETQYF
13 | - | TRBJ1-6 | - | TRBV12-3/TRBV12-4 | TGTGCCAGCAGTATGACACCGAATTCACCCCTCCACTTT | CASSMTPNSPLHF
16 | - | TRBJ2-2 | - | TRBV11-3 | TGTGCCAGCAGCCCTAGAATGGACGGGGGAACCGGGGAGCTGTTTTTT | CASSPRMDGGTGELFF
16 | - | TRBJ2-3 | TRBD2 | TRBV2 | TGTGCCAGCAGCGCATCCAGCGGGGCGGGTGGAGATACGCAGTATTTT | CASSASSGAGGDTQYF
19 | few | TRBJ2-1 | TRBD2 | TRBV5-1 | TGCGCCAGCAGCTTGGGTTACACTAGCGGGAGGGCCAAACACAATGAGCAGTTCTTC | CASSLGYTSGRAKHNEQFF
16 | - | TRBJ2-1 | - | TRBV10-2 | TGCGCCAGCAGTGAGCAGGCCGCCCCCTCCTACAATGAGCAGTTCTTC | CASSEQAAPSYNEQFF
15 | - | TRBJ1-1 | TRBD1 | TRBV30 | TGTGCCTGGGGGGGACAGGGGAAATCTAGCACTGAAGCTTTCTTT | CAWGGQGKSSTEAFF
14 | - | TRBJ2-7 | TRBD2 | TRBV7-7 | TGTGCCAGCAGCTTTGGGAGGGATGGATACGAGCAGTACTTC | CASSFGRDGYEQYF
17 | - | TRBJ2-7 | - | TRBV4-2 | TGTGCCAGCAGCCAACCGGGGGCTAGCGGAGGGAACTACGAGCAGTACTTC | CASSQPGASGGNYEQYF
14 | - | TRBJ1-1 | TRBD1 | TRBV29-1 | TGCAGCGCAATACTTCCGGGACAGGGCACTGAAGCTTTCTTT | CSAILPGQGTEAFF
14 | once | TRBJ2-5 | TRBD1 | TRBV9 | TGTGCCAGCAGCACGGGACAGGGAGGCGAGACCCAGTACTTC | CASSTGQGGETQYF
17 | - | TRBJ2-1 | TRBD2 | TRBV7-6 | TGTGCCAGCAGTTCCAGACTAGCGGGGCCCGCCTACAATGAGCAGTTCTTC | CASSSRLAGPAYNEQFF
17 | - | TRBJ2-5 | TRBD2 | TRBV7-2 | TGTGCCAGCAGCCGCTCCGCCGGTGGACTAGCAATGGAGACCCAGTACTTC | CASSRSAGGLAMETQYF